This T cell receptor (beta chain) was found in a study of T-cell memory formation after mild COVID-19. About the research overall: Among the donors, TCR clusters were largely specific to each donor. Study results and caveats: Prior to infection, memory already included some responding clones, suggesting cross-reactive memory joined. Day 15 to 85 contracting clones showed balanced CD4/CD8; day 15 to 37 expanders favored CD4+.

Ten or more counts support this clonotype. The antigen is not known. With 2 bases removed from V and 13 bases from J, the gap between germline ends came to 12 bases. In germline, CDR1 is LNHNV, CDR2 YYDKDF (reference sequence). CDR3 length: 12 amino acids. Barcoded TCR alpha and TCR beta cDNA libraries with UMIs came from 5'RACE using constant-segment primers. Via MiXCR, TCRdb re-called the 5' RACE reads, giving one row per CDR3 protein. The repertoire holds about 560,000 distinct CDR3 sequences, with roughly 17% as singletons. The origin of this receptor is an adult woman who had mild COVID-19 (a few samples of this study predate the infection). Cell type and time point are not known. The V gene is TRBV15, the J gene TRBJ2-1, with D possibly TRBD2 on 6 matching bases. Sequencing was performed on PBMCs or a T cell subset sorted from them (not recorded which). CDR3 protein: CATSRKWDSQFF. The CDR3 nucleotides are TGTGCCACCAGCAGAAAATGGGACTCACAGTTCTTC.